This T cell receptor beta chain comes out of a study of vaccination and CD4 T cells after COVID-19. The treatment here: roughly 11-day PBMC culture with coronavirus spike peptide pools or control peptides (ViraFEST assay). There are a few counts of this clonotype. Antigen: not known. Cultured CD4+ T cells had their DNA profiled by the Oncomine TCR Beta short-read assay. TCRdb reanalysed the PCR reads using MiXCR and keeps one entry per CDR3 protein. The data show more than 13,000 distinct CDR3 sequences, about 50% seen once. The material sequenced was CD4+ T cells from blood, cultured in vitro, taken before SARS-CoV-2 vaccination. This clonotype was obtained from a human donor who had recovered from COVID-19.

CDR3 DNA: TGTGCCAGCAGCTCGGGGACAGAGGGGAACGGCGCCGCTTTCTTT. It encodes CASSSGTEGNGAAFF. J is TRBJ1-1 and V is TRBV7-9; 7 bases fit TRBD1. Unmatched junction bases numbered 16, after V lost 4 bases and J lost 11 bases. The CDR3 has 15 residues. Germline loops: CDR1 SEHNR, CDR2 FQNEAQ (reference sequence). Drawing the rest from reference TRBV7-9 and TRBJ1-1, the complete variable domain is DTGVSQNPRHKITKRGQNVTFRCDPISEHNRLYWYRQTLGQGPEFLTYFQNEAQLEKSRLLSDRFSAERPKGSFSTLEIQRTEQGDSAMYLCASSSGTEGNGAAFFGQGTRLTVV.